A single sample gave rise to the 12 T cell receptor beta chains below, sequenced in a study of T cells after yellow fever vaccination. TCRdb itself ran the 5' RACE reads through MiXCR, one entry per CDR3 protein. The sample yields hundreds of thousands of distinct CDR3 sequences, roughly 12% seen once. The material sequenced was PBMCs, taken on the day of the yellow fever booster vaccination. The source of these receptors is a man aged 25 to 45 who received the YFV17D yellow fever vaccine.

This clonotype has a handful of counts. The chain uses TRBV7-8 and TRBJ2-6, with D tentatively TRBD1 or TRBD2 (5 bases each). Germline-derived CDR1 and CDR2 are SGHVS and FQNEAQ. The CDR3 spans 19 residues. The V end was cut by 1 base, the J end by 0 bases, with 16 bases between. In DNA form, the CDR3 reads TGTGCCAGCAGCTTAGTTGCAGCTCGAGGGGTCTCTGGGGCCAACGTCCTGACTTTC. Translation: CASSLVAARGVSGANVLTF.

The rearrangement links TRBV6-1 to TRBJ2-3; 9 nucleotides agree with TRBD2. V lost 5 bases to trimming and J lost 7 bases; unmatched junction nucleotides: 19. The CDR3 is made up of 18 amino acids. The germline V gene has CDR1 MNHNS and CDR2 SASEGT. CDR3 sequence: CASSPHSGLAPGLNTQYF. As DNA, the CDR3 is TGTGCCAGCAGTCCGCATTCGGGACTAGCCCCCGGCCTCAATACGCAGTATTTT.

In this sample, this clonotype turned up a few times. This chain uses TRBV19 with TRBJ2-2, with D unclear. V gave up 7 bases and J gave up 6 bases, with 15 bases separating them. Germline V gene lookup returns CDR1 LNHDA and CDR2 SQIVND (reference sequence). The CDR3 has 14 residues. The CDR3 DNA reads TGTGCCAGTACCCGATGGGCCTCCGCCGGGGAGCTGTTTTTT. This gives the protein CASTRWASAGELFF.

Concerning this clonotype: One end of the junction fails to match germline, which may point to a read error. CDR3 region: CCANRIRGDYSNQPQHF. The DNA of the CDR3 is TGCTGTGCTAACAGGATTAGGGGGGATTATAGCAATCAGCCCCAGCATTTT. V and J are TRBV20-1 and TRBJ1-5, with a weak D call TRBD1 (6 bases). The CDR3 has 17 amino acids. Germline-derived CDR1 and CDR2 are DFQATT and SNEGSKA (reference sequence).

The chain links TRBV4-2 to TRBJ2-3; 8 positions match TRBD2. The V segment lost 4 bases and the J segment 1 base; nucleotides outside the gene matches: 10. This CDR3 comprises 17 residues. In germline, CDR1 is LGHNA, CDR2 YNFKEQ. The CDR3 sequence: CASSPEGTRSGTDTQYF. DNA of the CDR3: TGTGCCAGCAGCCCGGAAGGGACTAGGTCTGGCACAGATACGCAGTATTTT.

The chain combines TRBV29-1 with TRBJ2-3; TRBD1 might be the D (5 bases). With 4 bases removed from V and 2 bases from J, the gap between germline ends came to 7 bases. The CDR3 length is 12 residues. The germline V gene has CDR1 SQVTM and CDR2 ANQGSEA. The DNA for the CDR3 is TGCAGCGTTGTACAGGACACAGATACGCAGTATTTT. Encoded protein: CSVVQDTDTQYF.

The chain links TRBV7-6 to TRBJ2-7; D unclear. V lost 3 bases and J 5 bases, leaving 11 bases between the germline ends. Germline CDR1 and CDR2: SGHVS and FNYEAQ. This CDR3 region has 13 residues. CDR3 in amino acids: CASSFVPLDEQYF. The CDR3 DNA sequence: TGTGCCAGCAGCTTTGTCCCTCTGGACGAGCAGTACTTC.

The chain couples TRBV7-6 to TRBJ2-2, with D uncertain. Germline V gene lookup returns CDR1 SGHVS and CDR2 FNYEAQ. V lost 5 bases and J lost 0, with 10 bases in between. The CDR3 sequence is 15 residues long. DNA for the CDR3: TGTGCCAGCAGCCCTACTCAGCCGAACACCGGGGAGCTGTTTTTT. This translates into CASSPTQPNTGELFF.

This clonotype came up many times. V is TRBV3-1 and J is TRBJ1-2; maybe TRBD1 (6 bases). V was trimmed by 0 bases and J by 7 bases, leaving 6 bases between them. Germline-derived CDR1 and CDR2 are LGHDT and YNNKEL (reference sequence). The CDR3 consists of 12 residues. CDR3 bases: TGTGCCAGCAGCCAAGACAGGGGTGGCTACACCTTC. This codes for CASSQDRGGYTF.

This clonotype was counted ten times or more. The J gene is TRBJ2-1, the V gene TRBV6-1; D remains ambiguous. Germline V gene data show CDR1 as MNHNS and CDR2 as SASEGT. Trimming took 6 bases from V and 7 from J, leaving 16 bases between them. There are 14 residues in the CDR3. CDR3 in amino acids: CASSKEYGSNEQFF. The CDR3, as DNA: TGTGCCAGCAGCAAGGAATACGGCTCGAATGAGCAGTTCTTC.

This clonotype was seen a handful of times. The J gene is TRBJ2-5, the V gene TRBV20-1; no definite D call. The CDR3 runs to 12 residues. In germline, CDR1 is DFQATT, CDR2 SNEGSKA (reference sequence). The V and J ends lost 1 base and 4 bases respectively, with 7 bases between them. CDR3: CSARGSSETQYF. The CDR3 DNA reads as TGCAGTGCTAGAGGCTCGTCAGAGACCCAGTACTTC.

The sample holds many counts of this clonotype. The chain uses TRBV4-3 and TRBJ2-3; D not resolved. The germline gives CDR1 LGHNA, CDR2 YSLEER. V was trimmed by 2 bases and J by 2 bases, leaving 20 bases between them. The CDR3 runs 18 residues. The CDR3 nucleotides are TGCGCCAGCAGCCAAAATCCGGCTGAGACCGATTACACAGATACGCAGTATTTT. Encoded protein: CASSQNPAETDYTDTQYF.